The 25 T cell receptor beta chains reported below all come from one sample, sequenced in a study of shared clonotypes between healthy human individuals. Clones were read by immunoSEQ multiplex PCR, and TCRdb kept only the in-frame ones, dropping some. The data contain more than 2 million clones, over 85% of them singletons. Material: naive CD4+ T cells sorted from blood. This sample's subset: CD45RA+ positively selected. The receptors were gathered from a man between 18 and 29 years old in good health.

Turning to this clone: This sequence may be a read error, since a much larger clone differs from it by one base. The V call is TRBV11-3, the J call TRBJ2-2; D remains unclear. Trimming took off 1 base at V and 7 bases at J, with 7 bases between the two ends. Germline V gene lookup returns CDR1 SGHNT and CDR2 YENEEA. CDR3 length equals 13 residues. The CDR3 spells CASSLARVGELFF. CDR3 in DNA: TGTGCCAGCAGCTTAGCCCGGGTCGGGGAGCTGTTTTTT.

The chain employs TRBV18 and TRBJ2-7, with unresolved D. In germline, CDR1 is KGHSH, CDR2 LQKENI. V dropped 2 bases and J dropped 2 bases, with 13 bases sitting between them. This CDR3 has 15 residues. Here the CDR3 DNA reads TGTGCCAGCTCACCAGGTGTCGCCGGCCCCTACGAGCAGTACTTC. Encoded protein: CASSPGVAGPYEQYF.

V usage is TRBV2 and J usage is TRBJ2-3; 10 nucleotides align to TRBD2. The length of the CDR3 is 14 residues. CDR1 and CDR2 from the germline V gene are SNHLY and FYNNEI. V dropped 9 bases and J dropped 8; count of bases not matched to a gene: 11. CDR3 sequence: CASLSSGGRGTQYF. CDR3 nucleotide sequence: TGTGCCAGTCTCTCTAGCGGGGGACGCGGTACGCAGTATTTT.

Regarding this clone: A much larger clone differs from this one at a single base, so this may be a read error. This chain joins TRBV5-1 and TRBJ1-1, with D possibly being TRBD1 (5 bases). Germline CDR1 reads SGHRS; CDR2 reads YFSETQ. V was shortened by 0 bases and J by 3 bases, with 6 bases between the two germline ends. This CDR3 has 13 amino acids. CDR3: CASSLDRYTEAFF. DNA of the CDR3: TGCGCCAGCAGCTTGGACAGGTACACTGAAGCTTTCTTT.

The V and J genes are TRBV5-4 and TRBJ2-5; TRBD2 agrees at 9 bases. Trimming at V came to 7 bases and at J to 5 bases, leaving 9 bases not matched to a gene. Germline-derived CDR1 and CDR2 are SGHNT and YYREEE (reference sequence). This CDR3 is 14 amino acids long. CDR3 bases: TGTGCCAGCTCCGCTAGCGGGGTTCCGGAGACCCAGTACTTC. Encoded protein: CASSASGVPETQYF.

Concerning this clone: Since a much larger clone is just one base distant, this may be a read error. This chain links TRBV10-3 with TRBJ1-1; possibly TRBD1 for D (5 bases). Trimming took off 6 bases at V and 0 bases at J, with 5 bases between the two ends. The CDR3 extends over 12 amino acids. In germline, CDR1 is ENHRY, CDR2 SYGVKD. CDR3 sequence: CAIRTVNTEAFF. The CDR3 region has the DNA TGTGCCATCAGGACAGTGAACACTGAAGCTTTCTTT.

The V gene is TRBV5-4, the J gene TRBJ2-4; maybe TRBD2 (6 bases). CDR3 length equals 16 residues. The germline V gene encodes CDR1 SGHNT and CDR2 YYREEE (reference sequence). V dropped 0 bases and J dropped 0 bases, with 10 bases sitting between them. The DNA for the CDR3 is TGTGCCAGCAGCTTGGTGGGCGGGGTAGCCAAAAACATTCAGTACTTC. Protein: CASSLVGGVAKNIQYF.

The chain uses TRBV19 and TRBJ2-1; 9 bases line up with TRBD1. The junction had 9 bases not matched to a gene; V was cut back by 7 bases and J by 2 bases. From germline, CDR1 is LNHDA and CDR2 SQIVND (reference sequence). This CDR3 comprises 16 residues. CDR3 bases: TGTGCCAGTACTAGAGGTCGGGACAGGGCCTACAATGAGCAGTTCTTC. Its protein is CASTRGRDRAYNEQFF.

CDR3 in amino acids: CASSQDRGGGYTF. CDR3 DNA: TGTGCCAGCAGCCAAGACAGGGGCGGCGGCTACACCTTC. V gene TRBV7-3 combines with J gene TRBJ1-2; TRBD1 aligns across 8 bases. J was trimmed by 8 bases and V by 5 bases; bases with no gene match: 7. Germline V lookup: CDR1 SGHTA, CDR2 FQGTGA. The CDR3 runs to 13 residues.

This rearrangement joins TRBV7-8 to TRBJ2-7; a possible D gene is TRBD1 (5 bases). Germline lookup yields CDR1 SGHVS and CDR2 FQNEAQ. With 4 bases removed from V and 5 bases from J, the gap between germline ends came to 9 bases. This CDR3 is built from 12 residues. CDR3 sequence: CASSSGRDEQYF. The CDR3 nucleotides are TGTGCCAGCAGCTCGGGCAGGGACGAGCAGTACTTC.

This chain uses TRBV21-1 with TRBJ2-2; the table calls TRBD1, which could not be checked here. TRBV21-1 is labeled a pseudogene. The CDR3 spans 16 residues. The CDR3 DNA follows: TGTGCCAGCAGCAAAGACCGTCTAGGGGCTAAAGGGGAGCTGTTTTTT. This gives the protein CASSKDRLGAKGELFF.

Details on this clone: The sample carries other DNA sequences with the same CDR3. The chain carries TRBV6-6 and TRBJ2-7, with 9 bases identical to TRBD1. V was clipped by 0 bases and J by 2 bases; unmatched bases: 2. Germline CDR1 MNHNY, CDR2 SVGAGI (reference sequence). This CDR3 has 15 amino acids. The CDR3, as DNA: TGTGCCAGCAGTTACTCTTGGGACAGGGCCTACGAGCAGTACTTC. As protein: CASSYSWDRAYEQYF.

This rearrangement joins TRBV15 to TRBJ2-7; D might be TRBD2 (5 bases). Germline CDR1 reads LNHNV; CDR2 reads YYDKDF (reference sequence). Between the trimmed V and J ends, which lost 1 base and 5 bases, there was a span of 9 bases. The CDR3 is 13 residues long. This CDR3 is CATSRVTRDEQYF. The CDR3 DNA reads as TGTGCCACCAGCAGAGTCACGAGGGACGAGCAGTACTTC.

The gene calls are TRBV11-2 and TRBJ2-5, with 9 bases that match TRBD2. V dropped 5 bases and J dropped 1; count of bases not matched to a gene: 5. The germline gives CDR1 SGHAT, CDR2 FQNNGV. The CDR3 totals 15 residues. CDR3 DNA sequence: TGTGCCAGCAGCACCGTAGCGGGGGTCCAAGAGACCCAGTACTTC. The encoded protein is CASSTVAGVQETQYF. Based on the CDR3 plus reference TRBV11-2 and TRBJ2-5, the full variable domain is EAGVAQSPRYKIIEKRQSVAFWCNPISGHATLYWYQQILGQGPKLLIQFQNNGVVDDSQLPKDRFSAERLKGVDSTLKIQPAKLEDSAVYLCASSTVAGVQETQYFGPGTRLLVL.

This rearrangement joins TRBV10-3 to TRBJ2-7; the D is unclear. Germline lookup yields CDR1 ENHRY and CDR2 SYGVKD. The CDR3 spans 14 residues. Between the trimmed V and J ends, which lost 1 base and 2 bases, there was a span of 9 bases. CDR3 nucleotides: TGTGCCATCAGTGAGTTTTCCGCCGCCTACGAGCAGTACTTC. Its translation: CAISEFSAAYEQYF.

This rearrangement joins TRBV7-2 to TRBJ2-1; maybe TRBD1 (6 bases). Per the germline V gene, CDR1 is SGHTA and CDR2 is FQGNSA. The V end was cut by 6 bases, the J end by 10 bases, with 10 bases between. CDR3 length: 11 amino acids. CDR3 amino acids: CASRGQGEQFF. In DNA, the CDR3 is TGTGCCAGCAGAGGTCAGGGGGAGCAGTTCTTC.

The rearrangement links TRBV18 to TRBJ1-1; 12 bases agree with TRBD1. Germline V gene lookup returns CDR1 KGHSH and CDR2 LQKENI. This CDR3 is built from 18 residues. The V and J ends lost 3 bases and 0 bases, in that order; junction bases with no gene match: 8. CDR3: CASSPSGQGAKMNTEAFF. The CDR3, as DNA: TGTGCCAGCTCACCCTCGGGACAGGGGGCGAAAATGAACACTGAAGCTTTCTTT.

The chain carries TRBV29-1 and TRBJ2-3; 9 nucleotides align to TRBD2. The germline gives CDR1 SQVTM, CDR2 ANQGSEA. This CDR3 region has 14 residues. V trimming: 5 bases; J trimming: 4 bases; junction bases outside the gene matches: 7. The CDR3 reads CSVLPGLASDTQYF. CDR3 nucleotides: TGCAGCGTTCTACCGGGACTAGCATCAGATACGCAGTATTTT.

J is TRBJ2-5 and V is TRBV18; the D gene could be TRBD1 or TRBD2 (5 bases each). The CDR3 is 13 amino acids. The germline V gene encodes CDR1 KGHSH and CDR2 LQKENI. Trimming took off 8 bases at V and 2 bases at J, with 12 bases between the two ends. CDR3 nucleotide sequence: TGTGCCAGCCGACTGTGGGGGCAAGAGACCCAGTACTTC. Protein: CASRLWGQETQYF.

The CDR3 DNA reads as TGTGCCAGCAGCCAAGACAGGACCTCGGGCTCCTATAATTCACCCCTCCACTTT. Protein product: CASSQDRTSGSYNSPLHF. The chain employs TRBV5-4 and TRBJ1-6, with D possibly TRBD1 on 6 matching bases. The germline gives CDR1 SGHNT, CDR2 YYREEE (reference sequence). This CDR3 contains 18 residues. Trimming left V 4 bases short and J 0 bases short, with 17 bases between.

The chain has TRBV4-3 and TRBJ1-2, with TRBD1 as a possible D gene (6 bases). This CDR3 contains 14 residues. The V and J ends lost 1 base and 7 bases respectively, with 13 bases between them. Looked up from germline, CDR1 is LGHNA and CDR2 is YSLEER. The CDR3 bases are TGCGCCAGCAGCCAAGTCTCTGGGGGCGTTGGCTACACCTTC. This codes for CASSQVSGGVGYTF.

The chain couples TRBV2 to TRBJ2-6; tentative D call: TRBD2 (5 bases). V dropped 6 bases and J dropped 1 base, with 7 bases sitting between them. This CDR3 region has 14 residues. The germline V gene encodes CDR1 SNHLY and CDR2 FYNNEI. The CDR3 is CASSGVSGANVLTF. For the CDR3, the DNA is TGTGCCAGCAGCGGGGTATCTGGGGCCAACGTCCTGACTTTC.

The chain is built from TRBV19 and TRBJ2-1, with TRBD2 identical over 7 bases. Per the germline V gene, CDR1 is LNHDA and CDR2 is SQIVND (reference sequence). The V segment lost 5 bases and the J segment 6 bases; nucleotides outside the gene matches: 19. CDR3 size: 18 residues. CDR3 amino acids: CASSVRRDYIHTFNEQFF. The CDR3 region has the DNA TGTGCCAGTAGTGTACGACGGGACTACATACACACCTTCAATGAGCAGTTCTTC.

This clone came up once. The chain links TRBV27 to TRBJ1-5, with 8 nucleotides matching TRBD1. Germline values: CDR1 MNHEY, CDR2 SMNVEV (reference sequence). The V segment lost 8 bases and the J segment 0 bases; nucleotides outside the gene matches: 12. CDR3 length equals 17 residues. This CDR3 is CASGGGQDIYSNQPQHF. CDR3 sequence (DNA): TGTGCCAGCGGAGGGGGACAGGACATCTATAGCAATCAGCCCCAGCATTTT.

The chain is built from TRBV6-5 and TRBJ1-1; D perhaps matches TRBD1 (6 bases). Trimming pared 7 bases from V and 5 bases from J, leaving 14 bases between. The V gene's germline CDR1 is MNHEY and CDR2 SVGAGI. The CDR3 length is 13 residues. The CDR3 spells CASTRQVGTEAFF. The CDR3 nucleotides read TGTGCCAGCACCAGACAGGTAGGGACTGAAGCTTTCTTT.